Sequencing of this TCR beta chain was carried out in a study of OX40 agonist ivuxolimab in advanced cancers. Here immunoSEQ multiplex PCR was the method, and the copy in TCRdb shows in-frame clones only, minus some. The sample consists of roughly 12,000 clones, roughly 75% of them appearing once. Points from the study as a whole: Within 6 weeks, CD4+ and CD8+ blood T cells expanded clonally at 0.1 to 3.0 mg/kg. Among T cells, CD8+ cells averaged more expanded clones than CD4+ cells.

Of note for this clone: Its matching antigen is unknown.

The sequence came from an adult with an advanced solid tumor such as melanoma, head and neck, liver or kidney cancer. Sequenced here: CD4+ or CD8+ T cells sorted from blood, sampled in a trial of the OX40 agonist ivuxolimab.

The CDR3 DNA is TGTGCCAGCAGGGGGGGAGGAAGAAGTGAAAAACTGTTTTTT. It yields the protein CASRGGGRSEKLFF. The rearrangement uses TRBV27 and TRBJ1-4, with D perhaps TRBD1 (5 bases). V shed 6 bases and J shed 7 bases, with 15 bases lying between them. CDR1 is MNHEY, CDR2 SMNVEV, per germline (reference sequence). The CDR3 consists of 14 residues.